This paragraph covers one TCR beta chain sequence. This CDR3 comprises 11 residues. Germline assignment: CDR1 DFQATT and CDR2 SNEGSKA (reference sequence). The sample belongs to a study of blood T cell repertoires in COVID-19. Study details: Italy, Spain and the United States were the sources of the convalescent and acute COVID-19 samples.

Sequencing was performed with immunoSEQ multiplex PCR; in TCRdb, only in-frame clones are kept and a portion is missing. Among about 130,000 clones listed, less than 90% were seen once. The chain combines TRBV20-1 with TRBJ1-2; D is unclear. Sequenced material: peripheral blood. This clonotype was obtained from a woman of 80 years or more with acute or convalescent COVID-19. CDR3 sequence reads: CSGDNSYGYTF. In DNA form, the CDR3 reads TGCAGCGGTGATAACTCATATGGCTACACCTTC.